Presented here are 23 T cell receptor beta chains from one specimen sequenced in a study of immune characterization of retroperitoneal liposarcoma. Via MiXCR, TCRdb re-called the PCR reads, giving one row per CDR3 protein. The sample holds about 10,000 distinct CDR3 sequences; less than 30% are singletons and the top ten take 15% to 20%. The sequencing input was blood. All receptors derive from a male donor with retroperitoneal liposarcoma.

This clonotype was counted ten times or more. The chain combines TRBV6-1 with TRBJ2-1, with 12 bases identical to TRBD2. The CDR3 is made up of 17 amino acids. Germline values: CDR1 MNHNS, CDR2 SASEGT. J was trimmed by 0 bases and V by 5 bases; bases with no gene match: 5. CDR3 residues: CASSLGLAGSSYNEQFF. The CDR3 coding sequence is TGTGCCAGCAGTTTAGGACTAGCGGGGAGCTCCTACAATGAGCAGTTCTTC.

This clonotype showed up many times. The chain has TRBV6-1 and TRBJ2-7, with TRBD1 matching 8 bases. The CDR3 sequence is 14 residues long. The V gene end was trimmed by 4 bases and the J gene end by 2 bases; junction bases not matched to a gene: 4. The V gene's germline CDR1 is MNHNS and CDR2 SASEGT. DNA of the CDR3: TGTGCCAGCAGTGGCGGCAGGGGGCCCTACGAGCAGTACGTC. Its translation: CASSGGRGPYEQYV.

The chain employs TRBV27 and TRBJ1-5; D perhaps matches TRBD1 (5 bases). Trimming shortened V by 2 bases and J by 4 bases, and 12 bases separated the two germline ends. Germline loops: CDR1 MNHEY, CDR2 SMNVEV (reference sequence). The CDR3 runs to 15 residues. The CDR3 bases are TGTGCCAGCAGTTTACGGGGGGGGGGGAATCAGCCCCAGCATTTT. This sequence encodes CASSLRGGGNQPQHF.

The chain uses TRBV6-2 or TRBV6-3 and TRBJ2-4; 10 nucleotides align to TRBD2. The CDR3 is made up of 19 amino acids. CDR1 is MNHEY, CDR2 SVGEGT, per germline. J gave up 0 bases and V 5 bases, and 13 bases lay outside the gene matches. The CDR3 sequence: CASSAPRGSGGQAKNIQYF. The CDR3 DNA reads TGTGCCAGCAGTGCCCCCAGGGGTAGCGGGGGGCAAGCCAAAAACATTCAGTACTTC.

This clonotype was seen more than once but under ten times. The chain links TRBV6-6 to TRBJ1-5; D gene uncertain. Trimming took 0 bases from V and 3 from J, leaving 6 bases between them. CDR3 length equals 14 residues. Germline V gene sequence: CDR1 MNHNY, CDR2 SVGAGI (reference sequence). The CDR3 DNA follows: TGTGCCAGCAGTTACTCTGACGACAATCAGCCCCAGCATTTT. Its translation: CASSYSDDNQPQHF.

The chain recombines TRBV4-3 with TRBJ2-5; D is possibly TRBD1 or TRBD2 (5 bases each). The germline gives CDR1 LGHNA, CDR2 YSLEER. V dropped 4 bases and J dropped 4 bases, with 16 bases sitting between them. There are 15 residues in the CDR3. The CDR3 DNA reads TGCGCCAGCAGCCTGATACCAGGGACCCCAGAGACCCAGTACTTC. It is translated as CASSLIPGTPETQYF.

The count of this clonotype is one. This chain connects TRBV3-1 to TRBJ2-1, with 9 bases aligning to TRBD2. V dropped 6 bases and J dropped 9; count of bases not matched to a gene: 9. The germline gives CDR1 LGHDT, CDR2 YNNKEL (reference sequence). This CDR3 has 14 amino acids. The CDR3 coding sequence is TGTGCCAGCAGACGCGGGGGGGGGGCTTCTGAGCAGTTCTTC. Translation gives CASRRGGGASEQFF.

V usage is TRBV6-1 and J usage is TRBJ2-1, with 14 nucleotides matching TRBD2. CDR1 MNHNS and CDR2 SASEGT come from the germline V gene. Unmatched junction bases numbered 8, after V lost 7 bases and J lost 3 bases. This CDR3 spans 17 amino acids. DNA of the CDR3: TGTGCCAGCAATTACCCGGGACTAGCGGGAGACTACAATGAGCAGTTCTTC. Its protein is CASNYPGLAGDYNEQFF.

This clonotype qualifies as medium-sized. The V call is TRBV27, the J call TRBJ2-1; D tentatively reads TRBD1 or TRBD2 (6 bases each). The J call is in doubt because the DNA end fits TRBJ2-7 better. The CDR3 is 14 amino acids. Germline V CDR1 and CDR2: MNHEY, SMNVEV (reference sequence). CDR3 sequence: CASSPGAVSYEQYV. CDR3 coding DNA: TGTGCCAGCAGTCCGGGGGCTGTCTCCTACGAGCAGTACGTC.

This clonotype showed up many times. This rearrangement joins TRBV7-2 to TRBJ2-1; D remains unclear. Trimming cost V 1 base and J 0 bases, with 7 bases left between them. Germline V gene sequence: CDR1 SGHTA, CDR2 FQGNSA. CDR3 length equals 15 residues. Written as DNA, the CDR3 is TGTGCCAGCAGCTTAGGGGCGAGCTCCTACAATGAGCAGTTCTTC. It is translated as CASSLGASSYNEQFF.

By frequency in the sample, this clonotype is large. The genes are TRBV12-3 or TRBV12-4 and TRBJ2-5, with TRBD1 matching 9 bases. CDR3 length: 15 amino acids. Trimming at V came to 4 bases and at J to 3 bases, leaving 6 bases not matched to a gene. This CDR3 is CASSSDRGTEETQYF. CDR3 DNA sequence: TGTGCCAGCAGTTCCGACAGGGGGACCGAAGAGACCCAGTACTTC.

This clonotype has at least ten counts. The chain joins TRBV12-3 or TRBV12-4 to TRBJ2-7; D unresolved. Trimming cost V 5 bases and J 0 bases, with 8 bases left between them. This CDR3 is built from 13 residues. The CDR3 region is CASSIQHSYEQYF. As DNA, the CDR3 is TGTGCCAGCAGTATACAGCACTCCTACGAGCAGTACTTC.

This clonotype was picked up many times. The V gene is TRBV5-6, the J gene TRBJ1-1; D may be TRBD1 (6 bases). The V end was cut by 2 bases, the J end by 0 bases, with 11 bases between. This CDR3 region has 15 residues. Germline V gene sequence: CDR1 SGHDT, CDR2 YYEEEE. CDR3 region: CASSLRTVMNTEAFF. CDR3 coding DNA: TGTGCCAGCAGCTTACGGACAGTCATGAACACTGAAGCTTTCTTT.

The chain carries TRBV7-6 and TRBJ2-1, with TRBD1 matching over 8 bases. The assigned J gene may be wrong: the sequence end matches TRBJ2-7 better. This CDR3 has 16 amino acids. Germline-derived CDR1 and CDR2 are SGHVS and FNYEAQ. CDR3: CASSDGTGFTYNEQYF. CDR3 bases: TGTGCCAGCAGCGACGGGACAGGTTTTACCTACAATGAGCAGTACTTC.

At least ten counts were recorded for this clonotype. V usage is TRBV5-5 and J usage is TRBJ2-1; either TRBD1 or TRBD2 may fit D (5 bases each). The J call may be mistaken, given a closer DNA end match to TRBJ2-7. Germline values: CDR1 SGHKS, CDR2 YYEKEE (reference sequence). CDR3 size: 15 residues. The CDR3 DNA follows: TGTGCCAGCAGCTTGACGAGGGGTGGAACCTACGAGCAGTACTTC. This translates into CASSLTRGGTYEQYF.

This clonotype was recorded many times. V gene TRBV11-3 combines with J gene TRBJ2-3; D gene ambiguous. This CDR3 region has 14 residues. Germline V gives CDR1 SGHNT, CDR2 YENEEA. The V and J ends lost 4 bases and 2 bases respectively, with 10 bases between them. CDR3: CASSSSTFTDTQYF. The DNA of the CDR3 is TGTGCCAGCAGCTCCTCTACATTCACAGATACGCAGTATTTT.

This clonotype was seen only a few times. The chain combines TRBV6-6 with TRBJ1-4; perhaps TRBD1 as D (5 bases). Germline CDR1 and CDR2: MNHNY and SVGAGI (reference sequence). The length of the CDR3 is 12 residues. V dropped 6 bases and J dropped 8 bases, with 10 bases sitting between them. DNA for the CDR3: TGTGCCAGCAGAGAGGGGTGGGAAAAACTGTTTTTT. Encoded protein: CASREGWEKLFF.

This clonotype is labeled medium-sized. This chain links TRBV6-1 with TRBJ2-1, with TRBD1 matching over 9 bases. The J call may be incorrect, as the DNA end agrees better with TRBJ2-7. The CDR3 consists of 15 residues. Germline V lookup: CDR1 MNHNS, CDR2 SASEGT. In nucleotides, the CDR3 is TGTGCCAGCAGTGAAAGGGGACAGGGTGTCGATGAGCAGTACTTC. Residues: CASSERGQGVDEQYF.

The V gene is TRBV18, the J gene TRBJ2-3, with D perhaps matching TRBD1 or TRBD2 (5 bases each). From germline, CDR1 is KGHSH and CDR2 LQKENI. With 1 base removed from V and 3 bases from J, the gap between germline ends came to 11 bases. The CDR3 spans 15 residues. CDR3 amino acids: CASSPRDVSTDTQYF. The CDR3, as DNA: TGTGCCAGCTCACCACGGGACGTCTCGACAGATACGCAGTATTTT.

The chain carries TRBV6-8 and TRBJ1-2, with TRBD1 identical over 7 bases. The CDR3 covers 15 residues. Germline V gene data show CDR1 as MNHGY and CDR2 as SAAAGT. Trimming removed 8 bases from V and 6 bases from J; junction bases left unmatched: 15. CDR3 protein: CASALTGVKRNGYTF. CDR3 in DNA: TGTGCCAGCGCCCTCACAGGGGTGAAAAGGAATGGCTACACCTTC.

Ten or more counts support this clonotype. The gene calls are TRBV6-6 and TRBJ2-3, with TRBD2 identical over 7 bases. The germline V gene encodes CDR1 MNHNY and CDR2 SVGAGI (reference sequence). The CDR3 spans 16 residues. Trimming at V came to 1 base and at J to 0 bases, leaving 4 bases not matched to a gene. The CDR3 is CASSYLREASTDTQYF. CDR3 coding DNA: TGTGCCAGCAGTTACTTACGGGAGGCCAGCACAGATACGCAGTATTTT.

This clonotype is categorized as medium-sized. This rearrangement joins TRBV6-2 or TRBV6-3 to TRBJ2-2; D is possibly TRBD2 (5 bases). The ends were cut back, 6 bases at V and 2 bases at J, with 16 bases in the middle. This CDR3 contains 16 residues. Germline V CDR1 and CDR2: MNHEY, SVGEGT. DNA for the CDR3: TGTGCCAGCAGACAAAGCCCGGGGTTAAACACCGGGGAGCTGTTTTTT. Translated: CASRQSPGLNTGELFF.

The V call is TRBV27, the J call TRBJ2-4, with D perhaps TRBD2 (5 bases). The assigned J gene may be wrong: the sequence end matches TRBJ2-7 better. Germline lookup yields CDR1 MNHEY and CDR2 SMNVEV (reference sequence). This CDR3 has 14 amino acids. The DNA of the CDR3 is TGTGCCAGCAGTTTATCGCTGGACTCTTACGAGCAGTACGTC. This gives the protein CASSLSLDSYEQYV.